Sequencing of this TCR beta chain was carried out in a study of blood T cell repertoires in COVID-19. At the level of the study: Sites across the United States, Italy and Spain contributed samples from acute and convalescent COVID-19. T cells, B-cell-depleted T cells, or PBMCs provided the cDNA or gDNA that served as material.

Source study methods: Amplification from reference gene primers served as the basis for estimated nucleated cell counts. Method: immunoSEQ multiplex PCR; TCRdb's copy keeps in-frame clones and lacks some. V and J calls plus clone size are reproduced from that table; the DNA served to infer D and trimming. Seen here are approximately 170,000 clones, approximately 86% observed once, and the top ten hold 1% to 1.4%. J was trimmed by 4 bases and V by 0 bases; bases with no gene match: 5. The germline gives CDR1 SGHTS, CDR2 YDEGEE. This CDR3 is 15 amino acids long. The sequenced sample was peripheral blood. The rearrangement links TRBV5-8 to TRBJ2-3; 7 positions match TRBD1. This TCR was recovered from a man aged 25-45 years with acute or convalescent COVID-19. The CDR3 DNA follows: TGTGCCAGCAGCTTGGAGAGACAGGGCCCAGATACGCAGTATTTT. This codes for CASSLERQGPDTQYF.